Listed here are 30 T cell receptor beta chains from one sample, sequenced in a study of shared clonotypes between healthy human individuals. Profiling relied on immunoSEQ multiplex PCR, and the TCRdb table lists in-frame clones only, not all of them. The table lists around 500,000 clones, roughly 78% of them singletons, with roughly 12% in the top ten. The sample taken for sequencing was PBMCs. These receptors came from a woman between 35 and 50 years old in good health. Some clones in this sample may be carry-over from other donors' samples.

CDR3 DNA: TGTGCCAGCAGCCCCCGTGGGCTCGGGGGTGGCTACACCTTC. Amino acids: CASSPRGLGGGYTF. The chain uses TRBV9 and TRBJ1-2; possibly TRBD1 for D (5 bases). Trimming removed 4 bases at V and 7 bases at J, with 17 bases between. The CDR3 runs to 14 residues. CDR1 is SGDLS, CDR2 YYNGEE, per germline.

The chain recombines TRBV30 with TRBJ1-2; TRBD1 agrees at 7 bases. The CDR3 contains 15 residues. The germline V gene has CDR1 GTSNPN and CDR2 SVGIG (reference sequence). Trimming at V came to 3 bases and at J to 6 bases, leaving 13 bases not matched to a gene. The CDR3 here is CAWSGGGRGQDGYTF. The CDR3 coding sequence is TGTGCCTGGAGCGGAGGCGGGAGGGGGCAGGATGGCTACACCTTC.

This clone has just a few counts. The chain links TRBV6-4 to TRBJ2-1; maybe TRBD1 (6 bases). The germline V gene has CDR1 MRHNA and CDR2 SNTAGT. The CDR3 length is 15 residues. Trimming pared 2 bases from V and 1 base from J, leaving 9 bases between. The CDR3 sequence is CASSDLQGSYNEQFF. CDR3 DNA sequence: TGTGCCAGCAGTGACCTACAGGGTTCCTACAATGAGCAGTTCTTC.

This rearrangement joins TRBV6-5 to TRBJ1-1, with D possibly matching TRBD1 (5 bases). Germline CDR1 reads MNHEY; CDR2 reads SVGAGI. Trimming removed 0 bases at V and 0 bases at J, with 8 bases between. This CDR3 has 15 amino acids. CDR3 sequence: CASSYSGGMNTEAFF. CDR3 coding DNA: TGTGCCAGCAGTTACTCGGGGGGGATGAACACTGAAGCTTTCTTT.

V usage is TRBV28 and J usage is TRBJ2-5; the D call may be TRBD1 or TRBD2 (7 bases each). Between the trimmed V and J ends, which lost 7 bases and 1 base, there was a span of 16 bases. The CDR3 totals 15 residues. Germline V gene lookup returns CDR1 MDHEN and CDR2 SYDVKM. The CDR3 nucleotides read TGTGCCAGCACAGGGGGGGCGGCCTTCCAAGAGACCCAGTACTTC. Residues: CASTGGAAFQETQYF.

The CDR3 loop is CASQAGTGFYYEQYF. CDR3 sequence (DNA): TGTGCCAGCCAAGCCGGGACAGGGTTTTATTACGAGCAGTACTTC. The chain has TRBV27 and TRBJ2-7; 9 nucleotides agree with TRBD1. This CDR3 region has 15 residues. The junction had 12 bases not matched to a gene; V was cut back by 8 bases and J by 4 bases. Germline CDR1 reads MNHEY; CDR2 reads SMNVEV (reference sequence).

CDR3 nucleotides: TGTGCCAGCAGTGAAAGGTCACAGGACCATGGCTACACCTTC. Protein: CASSERSQDHGYTF. The chain links TRBV6-1 to TRBJ1-2; a possible D gene is TRBD1 (5 bases). Trimming took 2 bases from V and 6 from J, leaving 13 bases between them. Looked up from germline, CDR1 is MNHNS and CDR2 is SASEGT. CDR3 length: 14 amino acids.

The rearrangement joins TRBV11-2 to TRBJ2-1, with 9 bases fitting TRBD2. V shed 3 bases, J shed 4 bases, and the junction held 16 bases outside the gene matches. This CDR3 contains 19 residues. CDR1 SGHAT and CDR2 FQNNGV come from the germline V gene. The CDR3 reads CASSLVASGTRGPYNEQFF. The CDR3 coding sequence is TGTGCCAGCAGCTTGGTGGCTAGCGGGACCCGAGGGCCTTACAATGAGCAGTTCTTC.

This chain uses TRBV5-8 with TRBJ2-1; the D gene is possibly TRBD2 (5 bases). The CDR3 has 17 amino acids. With 0 bases removed from V and 6 bases from J, the gap between germline ends came to 19 bases. The V gene's germline CDR1 is SGHTS and CDR2 YDEGEE. This chain's CDR3 is CASSLGKLGGGGNEQFF. CDR3 in DNA: TGTGCCAGCAGCTTGGGGAAACTAGGAGGAGGCGGCAATGAGCAGTTCTTC.

This chain connects TRBV7-2 to TRBJ1-2; 8 positions match TRBD1. With 4 bases clipped from V and 5 bases from J, the junction kept 15 bases outside the gene matches. Germline assignment: CDR1 SGHTA and CDR2 FQGNSA. This CDR3 is 17 amino acids long. In nucleotides, the CDR3 is TGTGCCAGCAGCTCCGGACAGGGAGAAAGTTTCGCGTATGGCTACACCTTC. Amino acid sequence: CASSSGQGESFAYGYTF.

This chain connects TRBV7-9 to TRBJ2-1; D is perhaps TRBD1 (6 bases). The CDR3 covers 13 residues. V was pared by 3 bases and J by 5 bases, with 8 bases between. The germline CDR1 and CDR2 sequences are SEHNR and FQNEAQ (reference sequence). The CDR3 DNA reads TGTGCCAGCAGCTTCAGGACAGACAATGAGCAGTTCTTC. Amino acid sequence: CASSFRTDNEQFF. Full variable domain (outside the CDR3, taken from reference TRBV7-9 and TRBJ2-1): DTGVSQNPRHKITKRGQNVTFRCDPISEHNRLYWYRQTLGQGPEFLTYFQNEAQLEKSRLLSDRFSAERPKGSFSTLEIQRTEQGDSAMYLCASSFRTDNEQFFGPGTRLTVL.

This clone was detected only a few times. The chain links TRBV27 to TRBJ2-7, with 10 bases that match TRBD2. Trimming cost V 6 bases and J 4 bases; bases outside gene matches: 12. The CDR3 is 16 residues long. Germline V CDR1 and CDR2: MNHEY, SMNVEV (reference sequence). The chain's CDR3 is CASRQSLAGVVYEQYF. The CDR3 DNA sequence: TGTGCCAGCAGGCAGAGCCTAGCGGGAGTCGTATACGAGCAGTACTTC.

This clone was picked up a small number of times. The chain combines TRBV27 with TRBJ2-1; 10 bases map to TRBD2. CDR1 and CDR2 from the germline V gene are MNHEY and SMNVEV (reference sequence). V lost 5 bases, J lost 9 bases, and 13 bases stayed unmatched. The CDR3 contains 16 residues. The CDR3, as DNA: TGTGCCAGCAGTAAAACTAGCGGGATTACCAACTTTGAGCAGTTCTTC. Its translation: CASSKTSGITNFEQFF.

The chain employs TRBV30 and TRBJ1-5; D is ambiguous. Trimming stripped 2 bases from V and 6 bases from J, with 11 bases between. This CDR3 comprises 13 residues. In germline, CDR1 is GTSNPN, CDR2 SVGIG (reference sequence). CDR3 residues: CAWSKQSTQPQHF. The CDR3 DNA reads as TGTGCCTGGAGTAAACAATCGACTCAGCCCCAGCATTTT. Looking up the rest from reference TRBV30 and TRBJ1-5 gives the full variable domain: SQTIHQWPATLVQPVGSPLSLECTVEGTSNPNLYWYRQAAGRGLQLLFYSVGIGQISSEVPQNLSASRPQDRQFILSSKKLLLSDSGFYLCAWSKQSTQPQHFGDGTRLSIL.

This chain's CDR3 is CATSRGGTGFRNGYTF. In DNA form, the CDR3 reads TGTGCCACCAGCAGAGGAGGGACAGGGTTTAGGAATGGCTACACCTTC. The chain carries TRBV15 and TRBJ1-2; 9 bases line up with TRBD1. Germline lookup yields CDR1 LNHNV and CDR2 YYDKDF (reference sequence). V trimming: 1 base; J trimming: 6 bases; junction bases outside the gene matches: 9. The CDR3 consists of 16 residues.

The gene calls are TRBV29-1 and TRBJ2-3, with unresolved D. Per germline, CDR1 SQVTM and CDR2 ANQGSEA. Trimming pared 6 bases from V and 2 bases from J, leaving 12 bases between. The CDR3 totals 13 residues. CDR3 loop: CSVPDQFTDTQYF. CDR3 in DNA: TGCAGCGTCCCGGACCAATTCACAGATACGCAGTATTTT.

This clone has just a few counts. This may be a read error, as it is one base from a much larger clone. The chain couples TRBV6-1 to TRBJ1-1; TRBD1 might be the D (6 bases). This CDR3 contains 12 residues. The V gene lost 6 bases and the J gene lost 1 base, with 6 bases spanning the gap. Germline V gene data show CDR1 as MNHNS and CDR2 as SASEGT. This CDR3 reads CASRGQNTEAFF. The CDR3 bases are TGTGCCAGCAGGGGACAGAACACTGAAGCTTTCTTT.

This chain links TRBV2 with TRBJ2-1; maybe TRBD2 (7 bases). CDR1 SNHLY and CDR2 FYNNEI come from the germline V gene. The CDR3 has 15 residues. V lost 6 bases and J lost 4, with 16 bases in between. CDR3 coding DNA: TGTGCCAGCAGGGGCTCGGGGGGCGCTTACAATGAGCAGTTCTTC. Its translation is CASRGSGGAYNEQFF. Based on the CDR3 plus reference TRBV2 and TRBJ2-1, the full variable domain is EPEVTQTPSHQVTQMGQEVILRCVPISNHLYFYWYRQILGQKVEFLVSFYNNEISEKSEIFDDQFSVERPDGSNFTLKIRSTKLEDSAMYFCASRGSGGAYNEQFFGPGTRLTVL.

This clone was seen more than once but under ten times. The gene calls are TRBV19 and TRBJ2-1; tentatively, D is TRBD1 (6 bases). Per the germline V gene, CDR1 is LNHDA and CDR2 is SQIVND (reference sequence). This CDR3 spans 14 amino acids. Between the trimmed V and J ends, which lost 5 bases and 5 bases, there was a span of 13 bases. The CDR3 sequence: CASSQPGHNNEQFF. CDR3 in DNA: TGTGCCAGTAGTCAACCGGGACACAACAATGAGCAGTTCTTC.

The chain employs TRBV6-5 and TRBJ1-2; D perhaps matches TRBD1 (5 bases). The CDR3 has 13 amino acids. Between the trimmed V and J ends, which lost 6 bases and 4 bases, there was a span of 12 bases. CDR1 is MNHEY and CDR2 is SVGAGI in the germline V gene. The CDR3 region has the DNA TGTGCCAGCAGGCCCGGGGGGGGCTATGGCTACACCTTC. This encodes CASRPGGGYGYTF.

This clone was found once. This sample also contains other DNA sequences that code for the same CDR3. This chain links TRBV9 with TRBJ2-7; maybe TRBD2 (6 bases). Trimming stripped 0 bases from V and 0 bases from J, with 7 bases between. CDR3 length equals 14 residues. The germline V gene encodes CDR1 SGDLS and CDR2 YYNGEE. The CDR3 nucleotides read TGTGCCAGCAGCGTAGGGGGGGACTCCTACGAGCAGTACTTC. It encodes CASSVGGDSYEQYF.

The chain carries TRBV2 and TRBJ2-7; 8 positions match TRBD2. Trimming took 5 bases from V and 4 from J; bases not matched to a gene: 10. This CDR3 is built from 15 residues. Per the germline V gene, CDR1 is SNHLY and CDR2 is FYNNEI. Here the CDR3 reads CASSSSLAGLYEQYF. DNA for the CDR3: TGTGCCAGCAGTTCCTCGCTAGCGGGCTTATACGAGCAGTACTTC.

V gene TRBV28 combines with J gene TRBJ1-2; 8 positions match TRBD1. In germline, CDR1 is MDHEN, CDR2 SYDVKM. The CDR3 spans 14 residues. Trimming removed 3 bases from V and 8 bases from J; junction bases left unmatched: 8. CDR3 in DNA: TGTGCCAGCAGTTTTCGACAGGGGCGATTAGGCTACACCTTC. It specifies CASSFRQGRLGYTF.

The J gene is TRBJ2-7, the V gene TRBV19; tentatively, D is TRBD2 (6 bases). Germline lookup yields CDR1 LNHDA and CDR2 SQIVND (reference sequence). V shed 3 bases and J shed 2 bases, with 11 bases lying between them. The CDR3 sequence is 14 residues long. Written as DNA, the CDR3 is TGTGCCAGTAGTATGAGCGGAGGGGCCTACGAGCAGTACTTC. It encodes CASSMSGGAYEQYF.

CDR3 residues: CASSQGQGTEAFF. The CDR3 nucleotides read TGTGCCAGCAGCCAGGGACAGGGGACTGAAGCTTTCTTT. The rearrangement uses TRBV7-7 and TRBJ1-1; 10 positions agree with TRBD1. Trimming took 5 bases from V and 5 from J; bases not matched to a gene: 2. Germline CDR1 is SSHAT and CDR2 is FNYEAQ (reference sequence). CDR3 length equals 13 residues.

The CDR3 spells CSATEGNQPQHF. The CDR3 nucleotides are TGCAGCGCGACAGAGGGGAATCAGCCCCAGCATTTT. The J gene is TRBJ1-5, the V gene TRBV29-1, with D perhaps matching TRBD1 (5 bases). V gave up 7 bases and J gave up 4 bases, with 11 bases separating them. The CDR3 is 12 residues long. Germline CDR1 SQVTM, CDR2 ANQGSEA.

Only a few counts were recorded for this clone. The chain employs TRBV11-3 and TRBJ1-3; 7 bases map to TRBD1. CDR1 and CDR2 from the germline V gene are SGHNT and YENEEA. This CDR3 comprises 14 residues. J was trimmed by 4 bases and V by 5 bases; bases with no gene match: 5. CDR3 sequence reads: CASSEGTAGNTIYF. CDR3 nucleotide sequence: TGTGCCAGCAGCGAAGGGACAGCAGGAAACACCATATATTTT.

This clone has only a few counts. The rearrangement joins TRBV7-2 to TRBJ2-7, with D perhaps matching TRBD1 (5 bases). Germline V gene lookup returns CDR1 SGHTA and CDR2 FQGNSA. The germline V and J ends were trimmed by 7 bases and 3 bases, with 13 bases remaining between them. CDR3 length equals 13 residues. This CDR3 is CASTPGRDYEQYF. CDR3 DNA: TGTGCCAGCACCCCCGGCAGGGACTACGAGCAGTACTTC.

J is TRBJ2-3 and V is TRBV6-1, with D possibly TRBD1 on 6 matching bases. There are 14 residues in the CDR3. Germline V gene sequence: CDR1 MNHNS, CDR2 SASEGT. Between the trimmed V and J ends, which lost 5 bases and 1 base, there was a span of 10 bases. The CDR3 reads CASSSRTGTDTQYF. The CDR3 DNA reads as TGTGCCAGCAGTTCCCGGACAGGCACAGATACGCAGTATTTT.

The chain has TRBV27 and TRBJ2-1; D is unclear. The CDR3 is 13 residues long. The germline V gene has CDR1 MNHEY and CDR2 SMNVEV (reference sequence). V gave up 3 bases and J gave up 4 bases, with 7 bases separating them. The CDR3 here is CASSFPPYNEQFF. CDR3 nucleotide sequence: TGTGCCAGCAGTTTCCCCCCTTACAATGAGCAGTTCTTC.